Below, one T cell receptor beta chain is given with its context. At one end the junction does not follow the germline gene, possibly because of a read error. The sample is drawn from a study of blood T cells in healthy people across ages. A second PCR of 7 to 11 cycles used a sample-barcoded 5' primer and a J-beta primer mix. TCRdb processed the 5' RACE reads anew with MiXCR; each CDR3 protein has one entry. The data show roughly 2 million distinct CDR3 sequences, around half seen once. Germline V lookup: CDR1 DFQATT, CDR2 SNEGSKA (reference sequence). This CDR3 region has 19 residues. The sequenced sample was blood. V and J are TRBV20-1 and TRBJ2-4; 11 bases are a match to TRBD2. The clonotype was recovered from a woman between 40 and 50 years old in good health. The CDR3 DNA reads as TGCAGTGCAAGAGCGACTAGCGGGGAAAGATTTTTAGCCAAAAACATTCAGTACTTC. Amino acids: CSARATSGERFLAKNIQYF.